The clone carrying this T cell receptor (beta chain) came up once. Assignment of participants to cohorts was predicated upon participant-reported clinical history. Two negative PCRs, clearance, or symptom resolution had been documented for recovered Cohort 3 donors. This sample is drawn from a study of blood T cell repertoires in COVID-19. Study overall: Acute and convalescent COVID-19 specimens originated in the United States, Italy and Spain. T cells, B-cell-depleted T cells, or PBMCs provided the cDNA or gDNA that served as material.

The method was immunoSEQ multiplex PCR; TCRdb's version includes in-frame clones alone and lacks a portion of them. The data show under 200,000 clones, with around 82% seen just once and 15% to 20% held by the top ten. The CDR3 spans 18 residues. Germline values: CDR1 KGHSH, CDR2 LQKENI. J was trimmed by 4 bases and V by 2 bases; bases with no gene match: 10. This sequence originates from a man aged 55 to 70 who had recovered from COVID-19. The sequenced sample was PBMCs or T cells enriched from blood (not recorded which). The chain joins TRBV18 to TRBJ2-7; 14 bases map to TRBD2. CDR3 sequence reads: CASSPLPGTSGSWYEQYF. The CDR3 DNA reads TGTGCCAGCTCACCATTACCCGGGACTAGCGGGAGTTGGTACGAGCAGTACTTC.